Given below is one T cell receptor (beta chain) in context. Its cognate antigen is unknown. This sample was included in a study of blood T cells in healthy people across ages. Study-level results: TCR beta diversity per million T cells fell roughly linearly with age. Expanded clonotype changes were possibly confounded by unknown donor CMV status.

With a J-beta primer mix and a sample-barcoded 5' primer, a second PCR ran 7 to 11 cycles. Each CDR3 protein is one row after TCRdb ran MiXCR on the 5' RACE reads. The data show roughly 1,300,000 distinct CDR3 sequences, approximately 60% seen once. The germline V and J ends were trimmed by 6 bases and 4 bases, with 9 bases remaining between them. CDR1 is MNHNY, CDR2 SVGAGI, per germline (reference sequence). The CDR3 consists of 12 residues. The rearrangement links TRBV6-6 to TRBJ1-2; D not certain. Sequencing input: blood. The receptor comes from a man aged 18 to 30 in good health. CDR3 amino acids: CASRNFSYGYTF. The CDR3 DNA reads as TGTGCCAGCAGAAATTTTTCCTATGGCTACACCTTC.